This T cell receptor beta chain was identified during a study of T-cell reconstitution after alpha-beta-depleted transplantation in children. Overall study results and limits: When one year had passed after transplant, most T-cell counts and diversity came from newly produced T cells. Approximately two months post-transplant, alpha-beta T cells reportedly originated from several hundred expanded graft clones. Recipient T cells and thymic progenitors that survived were the source of the high TCRbeta diversity seen at day 60 in some patients.

J lost 2 bases, V lost 5 bases, and 6 bases had no gene match. CDR1 and CDR2 from the germline V gene are SGHRS and YFSETQ. The CDR3 covers 17 residues. Library preparation (for TCRbeta) was performed with unique molecular identifiers. TCRdb itself ran the PCR reads through MiXCR, one entry per CDR3 protein. The sample lists fewer than 550,000 distinct CDR3 sequences; roughly 11% were seen once. To note about this clonotype: Its antigen is still unknown.

The receptor's source is a female patient between 2 and 15 years old who had a stem cell transplant for aplastic anemia, so the T cells may come from the graft donor. This chain uses TRBV5-1 with TRBJ2-1; TRBD2 agrees at 14 bases. This specimen consisted of PBMCs, mostly from graft donor cells, obtained 180 days after TCRalphabeta/CD19-depleted stem cell transplant. The CDR3 DNA is TGCGCCAGCAGTTGGACTAGCGGGAGGAAGACCTACAATGAGCAGTTCTTC. Translated, it gives CASSWTSGRKTYNEQFF.